This T cell receptor (beta chain) came from a study of human T cells and chemical hapten exposure. Time point noted: patch test 2, 6 weeks after DPC sensitization. Sample treatment: therapeutic diphenylcyclopropenone sensitization with weekly scalp DPC. Sample donors consisted of patients with alopecia, aged 18 to 70 years, who were suitable for DPC. Germline V gene data show CDR1 as MDHEN and CDR2 as SYDVKM. V gave up 1 base and J gave up 9 bases, with 7 bases separating them. The length of the CDR3 is 12 residues. TCRdb reanalysed the RACE reads using MiXCR and keeps one entry per CDR3 protein. The top ten hold about 1.4% of the sample, which has about 140,000 distinct CDR3 sequences, about 11% seen once.

V and J are TRBV28 and TRBJ2-1; a weak D match, TRBD2 (5 bases). This TCR was sampled from a woman aged 50 to 65 with alopecia areata. Some clones in this sample may be carry-over from other donors' samples. The material sequenced was whole blood, taken in connection with sensitization to the hapten diphenylcyclopropenone (DPC). CDR3 coding DNA: TGTGCCAGCAGTTTATTAAGCGGTGAGCAGTTCTTC. Protein sequence: CASSLLSGEQFF.